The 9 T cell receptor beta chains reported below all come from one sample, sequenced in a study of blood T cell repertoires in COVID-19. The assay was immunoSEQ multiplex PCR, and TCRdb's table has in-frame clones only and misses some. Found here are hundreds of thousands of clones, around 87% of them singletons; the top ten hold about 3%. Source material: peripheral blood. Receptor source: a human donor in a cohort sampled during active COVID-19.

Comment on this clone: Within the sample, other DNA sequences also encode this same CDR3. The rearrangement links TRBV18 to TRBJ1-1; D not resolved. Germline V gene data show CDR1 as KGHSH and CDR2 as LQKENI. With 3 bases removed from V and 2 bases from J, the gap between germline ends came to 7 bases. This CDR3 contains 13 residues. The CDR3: CASSPALNTEAFF. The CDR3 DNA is TGTGCCAGCTCACCGGCCCTTAACACTGAAGCTTTCTTT.

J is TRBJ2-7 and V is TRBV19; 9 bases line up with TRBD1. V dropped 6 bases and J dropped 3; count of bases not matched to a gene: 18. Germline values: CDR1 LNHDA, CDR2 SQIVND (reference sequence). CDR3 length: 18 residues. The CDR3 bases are TGTGCCAGTAGCTCGGTCGGGACAGGGCCCCTTCATTTCTACGAGCAGTACTTC. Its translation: CASSSVGTGPLHFYEQYF. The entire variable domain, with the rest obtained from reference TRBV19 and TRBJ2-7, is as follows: DGGITQSPKYLFRKEGQNVTLSCEQNLNHDAMYWYRQDPGQGLRLIYYSQIVNDFQKGDIAEGYSVSREKKESFPLTVTSAQKNPTAFYLCASSSVGTGPLHFYEQYFGPGTRLTVT.

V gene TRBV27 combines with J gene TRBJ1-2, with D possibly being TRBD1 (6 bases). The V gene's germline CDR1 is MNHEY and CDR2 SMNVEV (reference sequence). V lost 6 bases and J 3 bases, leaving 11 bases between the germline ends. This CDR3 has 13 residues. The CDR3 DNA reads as TGTGCCAGCAGCTTAACAGGGTACTATGGCTACACCTTC. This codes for CASSLTGYYGYTF.

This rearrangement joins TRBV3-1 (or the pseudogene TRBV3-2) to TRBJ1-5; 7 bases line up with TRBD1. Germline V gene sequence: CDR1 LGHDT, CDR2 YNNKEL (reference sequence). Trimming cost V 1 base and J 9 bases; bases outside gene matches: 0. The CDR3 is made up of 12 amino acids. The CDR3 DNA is TGTGCCAGCAGCCAAGCAGGGGGGCCCCAGCATTTT. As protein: CASSQAGGPQHF.

The CDR3 DNA sequence: TGTGCCAGCAGTTTTCCTCTTAGGAACACTGAAGCTTTCTTT. Its protein is CASSFPLRNTEAFF. V is TRBV6-6 and J is TRBJ1-1, with D uncertain. With 4 bases removed from V and 1 base from J, the gap between germline ends came to 10 bases. This CDR3 has 14 amino acids. Germline CDR1 reads MNHNY; CDR2 reads SVGAGI (reference sequence).

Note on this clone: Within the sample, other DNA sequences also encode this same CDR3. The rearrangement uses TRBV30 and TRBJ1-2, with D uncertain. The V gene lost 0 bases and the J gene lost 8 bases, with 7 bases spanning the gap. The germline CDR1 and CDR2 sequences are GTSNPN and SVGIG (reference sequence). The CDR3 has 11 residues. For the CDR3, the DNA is TGTGCCTGGAGTGTAGGAGGGGGCTACACCTTC. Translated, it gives CAWSVGGGYTF.

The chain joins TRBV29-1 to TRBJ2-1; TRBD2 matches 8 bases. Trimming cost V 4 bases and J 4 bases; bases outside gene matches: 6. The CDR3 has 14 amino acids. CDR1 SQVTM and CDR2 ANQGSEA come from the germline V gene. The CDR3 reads CSVGRSSGYNEQFF. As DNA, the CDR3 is TGCAGCGTTGGGAGGTCTAGCGGGTACAATGAGCAGTTCTTC.

The CDR3 DNA sequence: TGTGCCAGCAGTTTACGGGGGTGGCACTATGGCTACACCTTC. This encodes CASSLRGWHYGYTF. The rearrangement links TRBV28 to TRBJ1-2, with a weak D call TRBD1 (5 bases). Germline lookup yields CDR1 MDHEN and CDR2 SYDVKM. The CDR3 consists of 14 residues. The germline V and J ends were trimmed by 2 bases and 3 bases, with 10 bases remaining between them.

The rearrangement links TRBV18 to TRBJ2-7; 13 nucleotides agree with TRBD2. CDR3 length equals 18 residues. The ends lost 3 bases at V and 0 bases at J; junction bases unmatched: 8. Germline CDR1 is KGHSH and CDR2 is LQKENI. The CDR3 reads CASSPPGTSGTSSYEQYF. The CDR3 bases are TGTGCCAGCTCACCCCCGGGGACTAGCGGGACAAGCTCCTACGAGCAGTACTTC.